This T cell receptor beta chain was observed in a study of blood T cell repertoires in COVID-19. In the study overall: The United States, Italy and Spain were the sources of the acute and convalescent COVID-19 samples. In each case, the material was cDNA or gDNA derived from T cells, B-cell-depleted T cells, or PBMCs.

In the authors' methods: It was from reference gene primer amplification that nucleated cell counts were estimated. Here immunoSEQ multiplex PCR was the method, and the copy in TCRdb shows in-frame clones only, minus some. V, J and clone size were drawn from that table, and D and trimming were deduced from the DNA. The data contain about 45,000 clones, roughly nine tenths of them singletons. Trimming cost V 4 bases and J 9 bases; bases outside gene matches: 8. CDR1 KGHDR and CDR2 SFDVKD come from the germline V gene. This CDR3 spans 15 amino acids. Sequencing was done on a sample of peripheral blood. This clonotype was obtained from a human donor in a cohort sampled during active COVID-19. The chain links TRBV24-1 to TRBJ2-1; 10 nucleotides match TRBD1. The CDR3 DNA reads TGTGCCACCAGTGACTCCGGGACAGGGGTAGGTGAGCAGTTCTTC. Amino acids: CATSDSGTGVGEQFF.